A selection of T cell receptor beta chains follows, all from one sample in a study of T cells in Graves' hyperthyroidism and ophthalmopathy. TCRdb recomputed calls from the multiplex PCR reads with MiXCR, one row per CDR3 protein. This table has fewer than 450,000 distinct CDR3 sequences, roughly 13% appearing once. Sequenced material: blood. These receptors all come from a man aged 50 or older with Graves' ophthalmopathy. The CDR3 runs from the conserved cysteine through the conserved F or W. The order of the fields is V gene, D gene, clone size, J gene, CDR3 protein, CDR3 DNA. The D gene is left open where the match is weak. Clone size appears in some rows only: once, few, many, or a class for an expanded clone.

TRBV15	.	few	TRBJ2-1	CATSRGTGAPEQFF	TGTGCCACCAGCAGAGGTACGGGAGCACCTGAGCAGTTCTTC
TRBV15	.	many	TRBJ2-1	CATSRAGSYNEQFF	TGTGCCACCAGCAGAGCGGGCTCCTACAATGAGCAGTTCTTC
TRBV7-9	TRBD2	few	TRBJ2-1	CASNYGVLAYNNEQFF	TGTGCCAGCAATTACGGGGTACTAGCGTATAACAATGAGCAGTTCTTC
TRBV12-3/TRBV12-4	TRBD2	many	TRBJ2-1	CASSFLAGDVSSYNEQFF	TGTGCCAGCAGTTTCCTAGCGGGAGACGTGAGCTCCTACAATGAGCAGTTCTTC
TRBV9	TRBD2	many	TRBJ2-7	CASSADSGDSYEQYF	TGTGCCAGCAGCGCCGATAGCGGGGATTCCTACGAGCAGTACTTC
TRBV3-1	.	many	TRBJ2-3	CASRQGGVTDTQYF	TGTGCCAGCAGGCAGGGCGGAGTCACAGATACGCAGTATTTT
TRBV7-9	.	many	TRBJ2-2	CASSVDSPTVGSGTGELFF	TGTGCCAGCAGCGTCGATAGTCCTACAGTTGGCAGCGGCACCGGGGAGCTGTTTTTT
TRBV20-1	.	many	TRBJ2-3	CSARIPGHGTDTQYF	TGCAGTGCTAGAATTCCCGGACACGGCACAGATACGCAGTATTTT
TRBV6-1	.	.	TRBJ2-5	CASSRSPKLLYF	TGTGCCAGCAGTCGCAGTCCCAAGCTCCTATACTTC
TRBV28	.	.	TRBJ1-3	CASKTGGSGNTIYF	TGTGCCAGCAAGACCGGGGGCTCTGGAAACACCATATATTTT
TRBV6-1	.	few	TRBJ1-1	CASRAELMNTEAFF	TGTGCCAGCCGGGCAGAACTTATGAACACCGAAGCTTTCTTT
TRBV28	.	many	TRBJ1-2	CASRLGDYGYTF	TGTGCCAGCAGGCTGGGGGATTATGGCTACACCTTC
TRBV11-1	TRBD2	many	TRBJ2-1	CASSQPGLAGAREQFF	TGTGCCAGCAGCCAACCGGGACTAGCGGGTGCTCGCGAGCAGTTCTTC
TRBV7-6	.	many	TRBJ2-3	CASSTVARSTDTQYF	TGTGCCAGCAGCACAGTGGCGAGGAGCACAGATACGCAGTATTTT
TRBV7-6	.	.	TRBJ2-5	CASSLSQSRDQYF	TGTGCCAGCAGCTTATCACAGTCAAGAGACCAGTACTTC
TRBV7-8	TRBD2	.	TRBJ2-3	CASSLAPGLAGGGGTDTQYF	TGTGCCAGCAGCTTGGCCCCGGGACTAGCGGGAGGGGGGGGCACAGATACGCAGTATTTT
TRBV10-3	TRBD2	.	TRBJ2-7	CAASSGNYEQYF	TGTGCCGCCTCTAGCGGGAACTACGAGCAGTACTTC
TRBV20-1	TRBD2	many	TRBJ2-7	CSATSGGTYEQYF	TGCAGTGCTACTAGCGGGGGTACCTACGAGCAGTACTTC
TRBV7-9	.	.	TRBJ1-6	CASSGQNNSPLHF	TGTGCCAGCAGCGGACAGAATAATTCACCCCTCCACTTT
TRBV7-8	.	many	TRBJ2-1	CASSLAEPNEQFF	TGTGCCAGCAGCTTAGCAGAACCCAATGAGCAGTTCTTC
TRBV11-2	.	many	TRBJ2-1	CASSLARLANNEQFF	TGTGCCAGCAGCTTAGCTAGGTTAGCTAACAATGAGCAGTTCTTC
TRBV12-3/TRBV12-4	TRBD2	many	TRBJ2-7	CASNIAGEVREQYF	TGTGCCAGCAACATAGCGGGAGAGGTGCGCGAGCAGTACTTC
TRBV11-2	.	many	TRBJ2-5	CASSLDLRAVETQYF	TGTGCCAGCAGCTTAGATCTGAGGGCCGTGGAGACCCAGTACTTC
TRBV6-1	.	few	TRBJ2-4	CASSERSSGNIQYF	TGTGCCAGCAGTGAACGTAGTTCCGGAAACATTCAGTACTTC
TRBV6-1	.	.	TRBJ2-3	CTSSRPGTTDTQYF	TGTACCAGCAGTCGACCCGGGACCACAGATACGCAGTATTTT
TRBV3-1	TRBD2	many	TRBJ2-7	CASSRSSGRASYYEQYF	TGTGCCAGCAGCCGATCTAGCGGGAGGGCCAGTTACTACGAGCAGTACTTC
TRBV20-1	TRBD2	many	TRBJ2-7	CSARDQAGRLEQYF	TGCAGTGCTAGAGATCAAGCGGGGAGGCTCGAGCAGTACTTC
TRBV28	TRBD2	.	TRBJ2-4	CASSLALAGWGAKNIQYF	TGTGCCAGCAGTTTAGCACTAGCGGGATGGGGGGCCAAAAACATTCAGTACTTC
TRBV5-1	TRBD1	once	TRBJ2-5	CASSLAGTVRETQYF	TGCGCCAGCAGCTTGGCCGGGACAGTCAGGGAGACCCAGTACTTC
TRBV20-1	TRBD2	many	TRBJ2-1	CSASSSGRVINEQFF	TGCAGTGCTAGCTCTAGCGGGAGAGTTATCAATGAGCAGTTCTTC
TRBV29-1	.	few	TRBJ2-1	CSVEEGVNEQFF	TGCAGCGTTGAAGAGGGAGTCAATGAGCAGTTCTTC
TRBV11-2	TRBD1	many	TRBJ2-7	CASSPSRQGVLDEQYF	TGTGCCAGCAGCCCGTCACGCCAGGGGGTTCTGGACGAGCAGTACTTC
TRBV5-1	.	.	TRBJ1-1	CASSLSGGAEAFF	TGCGCCAGCAGCTTGTCGGGGGGGGCTGAAGCTTTCTTT
TRBV7-9	TRBD1	many	TRBJ2-3	CASSKLGTGETDTQYF	TGTGCCAGCAGCAAACTAGGGACAGGGGAGACAGATACGCAGTATTTT
TRBV28	TRBD1	.	TRBJ2-7	CASSRPRTGYPYEQYF	TGTGCCAGCAGTCGACCCCGGACAGGGTATCCCTACGAGCAGTACTTC
TRBV2	TRBD2	many	TRBJ2-5	CASINAGGLQETQYF	TGTGCCAGCATAAATGCGGGAGGTCTCCAAGAGACCCAGTACTTC
TRBV5-1	TRBD1	many	TRBJ2-7	CASSFTRDRGREQYF	TGCGCCAGCAGCTTTACTCGGGACAGGGGTCGCGAGCAGTACTTC
TRBV3-1	TRBD1	many	TRBJ2-1	CASSRDRGLNNEQFF	TGTGCCAGCAGTCGAGACAGGGGGCTAAACAATGAGCAGTTCTTC
TRBV5-1	.	many	TRBJ2-1	CASSLVVWEQFF	TGCGCCAGCAGCTTGGTGGTTTGGGAGCAGTTCTTC
TRBV20-1	TRBD1	.	TRBJ1-4	CSARDRQGAEKLFF	TGCAGTGCTAGAGATCGGCAGGGGGCTGAAAAACTGTTTTTT
TRBV4-1	TRBD2	few	TRBJ2-3	CASSPKGLATNTQYF	TGCGCCAGCAGCCCAAAGGGACTAGCCACAAATACGCAGTATTTT
TRBV6-1	.	many	TRBJ2-5	CASSGSFSKETQYF	TGTGCCAGCAGTGGCAGTTTTTCGAAGGAGACCCAGTACTTC
TRBV6-5	TRBD1	many	TRBJ2-7	CASSVRDRGYEQYF	TGTGCCAGCAGTGTCCGGGACAGGGGCTACGAGCAGTACTTC
TRBV3-1	.	.	TRBJ2-2	CASSLESGSTGELFF	TGTGCCAGCAGCTTAGAAAGCGGTAGCACCGGGGAGCTGTTTTTT
TRBV29-1	.	many	TRBJ2-5	CSVEDPRGEETQYF	TGCAGCGTTGAAGATCCCAGGGGAGAAGAGACCCAGTACTTC
TRBV14	.	few	TRBJ2-2	CASRLVRTGGLFF	TGTGCCAGCAGACTAGTCCGTACCGGGGGGCTGTTTTTT
TRBV7-9	.	many	TRBJ2-2	CASAFPTVANTGELFF	TGTGCCAGCGCATTCCCGACTGTCGCGAACACCGGGGAGCTGTTTTTT
TRBV20-1	TRBD2	many	TRBJ2-3	CSAPLGRAEDTQYF	TGCAGTGCGCCTCTGGGGAGGGCTGAAGATACGCAGTATTTT
TRBV29-1	.	few	TRBJ1-1	CSVVRDTEAFF	TGCAGCGTTGTCAGGGACACTGAAGCTTTCTTT
TRBV6-1	TRBD1	few	TRBJ2-5	CASSEQGQGAFETQYF	TGTGCCAGCAGTGAACAGGGACAGGGGGCTTTCGAGACCCAGTACTTC
TRBV29-1	TRBD2	many	TRBJ2-3	CSATTSGRTDTQYF	TGCAGCGCCACGACTAGCGGGAGGACAGATACGCAGTATTTT
TRBV7-8	.	many	TRBJ2-7	CASSQAGTSAYEQYF	TGTGCCAGCAGCCAAGCCGGGACTTCGGCCTACGAGCAGTACTTC
TRBV9	.	many	TRBJ2-5	CASSASFGGAQYF	TGTGCCAGCAGCGCTAGCTTTGGCGGGGCCCAGTACTTC